One sample yielded the 21 T cell receptor beta chains listed below, sequenced in a study of CD8 T cells in ankylosing spondylitis. One entry per CDR3 protein results from TCRdb running MiXCR on the 5' RACE reads. This table holds 29,000 or so distinct CDR3 sequences, 5.3% found once. The sequencing sample was made of blood, either unsorted or a sorted T cell fraction (not recorded which). The receptor set was obtained from a female donor with ankylosing spondylitis or in good health (not recorded which).

This clonotype was recorded many times. V is TRBV9 and J is TRBJ1-6; D might be TRBD1 (6 bases). The ends were cut back, 4 bases at V and 7 bases at J, with 12 bases in the middle. The CDR3 runs 14 residues. CDR1 and CDR2 from the germline V gene are SGDLS and YYNGEE. CDR3 in amino acids: CASSSQGTNSPLHF. As DNA, the CDR3 is TGTGCCAGCAGCTCACAGGGTACGAATTCACCCCTCCACTTT.

This clonotype showed up many times. The chain couples TRBV9 to TRBJ2-3; 8 nucleotides match TRBD1. Germline CDR1 SGDLS, CDR2 YYNGEE. With V trimmed by 4 bases and J by 3 bases, 7 bases remained unmatched. CDR3 length equals 15 residues. The CDR3 region is CASSPRQGTTDTQYF. The DNA for the CDR3 is TGTGCCAGCAGCCCGCGACAGGGGACGACAGATACGCAGTATTTT.

This clonotype was detected many times. The gene calls are TRBV9 and TRBJ1-4; D is unresolved. The CDR3 consists of 16 residues. V lost 3 bases and J 0 bases, leaving 12 bases between the germline ends. Germline V gene data show CDR1 as SGDLS and CDR2 as YYNGEE. The CDR3 reads CASSATPTSTNEKLFF. The CDR3 DNA sequence: TGTGCCAGCAGCGCCACCCCGACATCAACTAATGAAAAACTGTTTTTT.

This clonotype is judged medium-sized. The chain uses TRBV9 and TRBJ2-7; the match to TRBD2 covers 11 bases. Germline V gives CDR1 SGDLS, CDR2 YYNGEE. Germline trimming cut 2 bases from V and 7 bases from J; bases unmatched to any gene: 5. The length of the CDR3 is 14 residues. The CDR3 region is CASSVSGRAEEQYF. The CDR3 bases are TGTGCCAGCAGCGTTAGCGGGAGGGCGGAAGAGCAGTACTTC.

This clonotype was picked up a small number of times. The chain employs TRBV9 and TRBJ2-7; perhaps TRBD1 as D (5 bases). V lost 0 bases, J lost 3 bases, and 7 bases lay in between. The length of the CDR3 is 13 residues. Germline V gene sequence: CDR1 SGDLS, CDR2 YYNGEE. The chain's CDR3 is CASSVEGNYEQYF. The CDR3 nucleotides read TGTGCCAGCAGCGTAGAGGGGAACTACGAGCAGTACTTC. Looking up the rest from reference TRBV9 and TRBJ2-7 gives the full variable domain: DSGVTQTPKHLITATGQRVTLRCSPRSGDLSVYWYQQSLDQGLQFLIQYYNGEERAKGNILERFSAQQFPDLHSELNLSSLELGDSALYFCASSVEGNYEQYFGPGTRLTVT.

This clonotype has just a few counts. This rearrangement joins TRBV9 to TRBJ1-3; 9 nucleotides align to TRBD1. The CDR3 contains 19 residues. V shed 4 bases and J 0 bases; nucleotides not matched to a gene: 14. The germline gives CDR1 SGDLS, CDR2 YYNGEE. The CDR3: CASSRRDRGVPSSGNTIYF. Written as DNA, the CDR3 is TGTGCCAGCAGCCGCCGCGACAGGGGGGTCCCCTCCTCTGGAAACACCATATATTTT.

The J gene is TRBJ1-1, the V gene TRBV9; D gene unclear. V lost 3 bases and J lost 2, with 8 bases in between. CDR1 and CDR2 from the germline V gene are SGDLS and YYNGEE. This CDR3 has 13 residues. As DNA, the CDR3 is TGTGCCAGCAGCGGACAAGGCAACACTGAAGCTTTCTTT. Its protein is CASSGQGNTEAFF.

This clonotype is medium-sized (0.01 to 0.1%). The chain joins TRBV9 to TRBJ2-7; no clear D. Trimming took off 0 bases at V and 7 bases at J, with 14 bases between the two ends. This CDR3 contains 14 residues. The germline gives CDR1 SGDLS, CDR2 YYNGEE. The CDR3 is CASSVGGIDGEQYF. The CDR3 DNA reads TGTGCCAGCAGCGTAGGCGGAATCGACGGGGAGCAGTACTTC.

This clonotype showed up many times. The chain employs TRBV9 and TRBJ2-1, with 7 bases aligning to TRBD2. V was pared by 4 bases and J by 0 bases, with 7 bases of the junction left unmatched. CDR3 length: 16 amino acids. CDR1 and CDR2 (germline): SGDLS, YYNGEE. The CDR3 bases are TGTGCCAGCAGCCCTTCGGGAGGCCGCTCCTACAATGAGCAGTTCTTC. It is translated as CASSPSGGRSYNEQFF.

The table lists this clonotype with many counts. The J gene is TRBJ2-3, the V gene TRBV9, with TRBD2 matching over 9 bases. J gave up 3 bases and V 3 bases, and 8 bases lay outside the gene matches. CDR3 length equals 16 residues. Germline V gene lookup returns CDR1 SGDLS and CDR2 YYNGEE. This CDR3 is CASSADSGSRTDTQYF. The CDR3 DNA follows: TGTGCCAGCAGCGCAGATAGCGGGAGTCGAACAGATACGCAGTATTTT.

This clonotype came up many times. The genes are TRBV9 and TRBJ1-6; no clear D. Trimming took off 3 bases at V and 7 bases at J, with 11 bases between the two ends. The germline gives CDR1 SGDLS, CDR2 YYNGEE. The CDR3 is made up of 14 amino acids. CDR3 amino acids: CASSGESGNSPLHF. The DNA of the CDR3 is TGTGCCAGCAGCGGGGAAAGTGGGAATTCACCCCTCCACTTT.

This clonotype was seen at least ten times. This sequence joins TRBV9 and TRBJ1-1, with 8 bases lining up with TRBD1. Per germline, CDR1 SGDLS and CDR2 YYNGEE. V lost 3 bases, J lost 5 bases, and 9 bases stayed unmatched. This CDR3 has 15 amino acids. Written as DNA, the CDR3 is TGTGCCAGCAGCGGGAGGACAGGGCAGGGTACTGAAGCTTTCTTT. Protein sequence: CASSGRTGQGTEAFF.

There are many counts of this clonotype. The gene calls are TRBV9 and TRBJ2-5; 10 bases map to TRBD2. The CDR3 length is 17 residues. CDR1 is SGDLS and CDR2 is YYNGEE in the germline V gene. Trimming cost V 4 bases and J 3 bases; bases outside gene matches: 12. The CDR3 DNA sequence: TGTGCCAGCAGCACTTTAAGCGGGAGGGCCGGGGAAGAGACCCAGTACTTC. Translating gives CASSTLSGRAGEETQYF.

This clonotype ranks as medium-sized. This chain joins TRBV9 and TRBJ1-4, with unresolved D. V dropped 0 bases and J dropped 3 bases, with 3 bases sitting between them. The CDR3 extends over 13 amino acids. Germline loops: CDR1 SGDLS, CDR2 YYNGEE. The CDR3 DNA follows: TGTGCCAGCAGCGTAGCGCCTAATGAAAAACTGTTTTTT. Its protein is CASSVAPNEKLFF.

At least ten counts were recorded for this clonotype. This sequence joins TRBV9 and TRBJ1-5, with D tentatively TRBD1 (6 bases). Germline assignment: CDR1 SGDLS and CDR2 YYNGEE. Trimming removed 2 bases from V and 5 bases from J, with 8 bases in between. This CDR3 contains 13 residues. The CDR3 DNA reads TGTGCCAGCAGCGTGGACAGTTATCAGCCCCAGCATTTT. It specifies CASSVDSYQPQHF.

This clonotype occurred many times. V gene TRBV9 combines with J gene TRBJ2-1; 11 bases align to TRBD1. V shed 3 bases, J shed 1 base, and the junction held 6 bases outside the gene matches. Germline V gene data show CDR1 as SGDLS and CDR2 as YYNGEE. CDR3 length equals 17 residues. CDR3 DNA: TGTGCCAGCAGCGGGGGGACAGGGGGGATATCCTACAATGAGCAGTTCTTC. Its protein is CASSGGTGGISYNEQFF.

This clonotype was seen ten or more times. The chain joins TRBV9 to TRBJ2-3; D possibly corresponds to TRBD2 (5 bases). CDR1 SGDLS and CDR2 YYNGEE come from the germline V gene. The V and J ends lost 0 bases and 2 bases respectively, with 13 bases between them. The CDR3 contains 16 residues. CDR3 coding DNA: TGTGCCAGCAGCGTAGGGATGACCGGGATCACAGATACGCAGTATTTT. This gives the protein CASSVGMTGITDTQYF.

This clonotype was detected many times. The rearrangement links TRBV9 to TRBJ2-1; 14 bases are a match to TRBD2. V shed 4 bases, J shed 8 bases, and the junction held 5 bases outside the gene matches. CDR1 SGDLS and CDR2 YYNGEE come from the germline V gene. The CDR3 has 15 residues. Here the CDR3 reads CASSPGLAGVDEQFF. CDR3 sequence (DNA): TGTGCCAGCAGCCCGGGACTAGCGGGAGTTGATGAGCAGTTCTTC.

This clonotype was counted many times. The rearrangement joins TRBV9 to TRBJ1-4; D is perhaps TRBD1 (5 bases). The CDR3 totals 17 residues. Trimming removed 4 bases at V and 6 bases at J, with 22 bases between. Germline V gives CDR1 SGDLS, CDR2 YYNGEE. CDR3 loop: CASSPGARSRGDEKLFF. CDR3 nucleotide sequence: TGTGCCAGCAGCCCAGGCGCCCGCTCACGGGGGGATGAAAAACTGTTTTTT.

At least ten counts were recorded for this clonotype. The V gene is TRBV9, the J gene TRBJ1-6; TRBD1 is a possible D gene (6 bases). Trimming cost V 0 bases and J 8 bases, with 9 bases left between them. This CDR3 spans 14 amino acids. Germline assignment: CDR1 SGDLS and CDR2 YYNGEE. CDR3 in DNA: TGTGCCAGCAGCGTAGGCGGACAGTATTCACCCCTCCACTTT. It encodes CASSVGGQYSPLHF.

Many counts were recorded for this clonotype. V usage is TRBV9 and J usage is TRBJ2-7, with 10 bases that match TRBD2. The CDR3 is 15 residues long. V lost 0 bases, J lost 5 bases, and 5 bases stayed unmatched. Germline V gene sequence: CDR1 SGDLS, CDR2 YYNGEE. The CDR3 is CASSVVPSGSDEQYF. The CDR3 DNA reads TGTGCCAGCAGCGTAGTGCCTAGCGGGAGTGACGAGCAGTACTTC.